Reported below is one T cell receptor (beta chain). The antigen remains unidentified. This record comes from a study of T cell responses to AZD1222 COVID-19 vaccine. Study-level findings and limits: There were mostly white British donors and more females than males, and clonal diversity was possibly underestimated. Repertoires were obtained only post-peak T cell response. Reportedly, nearly half of unique spike TCRs recognized epitopes outside B.1.351/B.1.1.7 mutations.

Sequencing used immunoSEQ multiplex PCR; TCRdb keeps in-frame clones, though not all of them. The sample comprises approximately 110,000 clones, roughly 90% of which are singletons, and over 10% rests with the top ten. CDR1 and CDR2 from the germline V gene are MDHEN and SYDVKM. The V and J ends lost 3 bases and 4 bases respectively, with 9 bases between them. The CDR3 runs to 13 residues. The sequenced sample was peripheral blood, obtained on day 0 of MenACWY control vaccination. The gene calls are TRBV28 and TRBJ1-2; D possibly corresponds to TRBD1 (5 bases). The TCR comes from an adult in good health. CDR3 protein: CASSLGGGYGYTF. The DNA for the CDR3 is TGTGCCAGCAGTTTGGGCGGGGGCTATGGCTACACCTTC.